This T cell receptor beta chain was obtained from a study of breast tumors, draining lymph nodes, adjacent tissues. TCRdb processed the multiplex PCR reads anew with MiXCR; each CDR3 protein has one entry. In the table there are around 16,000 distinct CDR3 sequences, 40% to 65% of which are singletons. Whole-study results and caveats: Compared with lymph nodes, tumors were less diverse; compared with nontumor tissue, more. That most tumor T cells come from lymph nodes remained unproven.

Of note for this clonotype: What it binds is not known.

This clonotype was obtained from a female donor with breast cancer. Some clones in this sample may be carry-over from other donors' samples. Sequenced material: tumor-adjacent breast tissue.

The CDR3 DNA reads TGCAGTGCTAGAGGGGGGGCTTACTCCTACAATGAGCAGTTCTTC. This gives the protein CSARGGAYSYNEQFF. This chain uses TRBV20-1 with TRBJ2-1; D tentatively fits TRBD1 or TRBD2 (6 bases each). The CDR3 is 15 amino acids. V shed 1 base and J shed 0 bases, with 10 bases lying between them. Germline CDR1 and CDR2: DFQATT and SNEGSKA (reference sequence).